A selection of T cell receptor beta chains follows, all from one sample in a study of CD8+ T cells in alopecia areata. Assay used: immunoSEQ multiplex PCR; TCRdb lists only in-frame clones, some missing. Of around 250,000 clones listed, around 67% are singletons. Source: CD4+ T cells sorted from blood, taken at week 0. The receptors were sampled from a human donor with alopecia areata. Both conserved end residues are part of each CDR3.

CDR3 protein: CASMSGGFNEQFF
J gene: TRBJ2-1
CDR3 length: 13
V gene: TRBV2

CDR3 protein: CASSFHNEQFF
J gene: TRBJ2-1
CDR3 length: 11
V gene: TRBV11-2

CDR3 protein: CSARDVHEQFF
J gene: TRBJ2-1
CDR3 length: 11
V gene: TRBV20-1

CDR3 protein: CATYDAYEQYF
J gene: TRBJ2-7
CDR3 length: 11
V gene: TRBV10-3

CDR3 protein: CASSLRQHTDTQYF
J gene: TRBJ2-3
CDR3 length: 14
V gene: TRBV7-2

CDR3 protein: CASSFREGETQYF
J gene: TRBJ2-5
CDR3 length: 13
V gene: TRBV27

CDR3 protein: CAWSVSRDSPLHF
J gene: TRBJ1-6
CDR3 length: 13
V gene: TRBV30

CDR3 protein: CASSVEVDDGIYNEQFF
J gene: TRBJ2-1
CDR3 length: 17
V gene: TRBV9

CDR3 protein: CASSPDRGKETQYF
J gene: TRBJ2-5
CDR3 length: 14
V gene: TRBV2

CDR3 protein: CAWSRISSYNEQFF
J gene: TRBJ2-1
CDR3 length: 14
V gene: TRBV30

CDR3 protein: CASRSGTGPSYEQYF
J gene: TRBJ2-7
CDR3 length: 15
V gene: TRBV5-4

CDR3 protein: CASSQKTGDYEQYF
J gene: TRBJ2-7
CDR3 length: 14
V gene: TRBV4-1

CDR3 protein: CASSLELYDEQYF
J gene: TRBJ2-7
CDR3 length: 13
V gene: TRBV5-1

CDR3 protein: CASSVGDLGPTYGYTF
J gene: TRBJ1-2
CDR3 length: 16
V gene: TRBV9

CDR3 protein: CASSLRGETQYF
J gene: TRBJ2-5
CDR3 length: 12
V gene: TRBV5-1

CDR3 protein: CASGPQGTNYGYTF
J gene: TRBJ1-2
CDR3 length: 14
V gene: TRBV12-5

CDR3 protein: CSVVLAGALNEQFF
J gene: TRBJ2-1
CDR3 length: 14
V gene: TRBV29-1

CDR3 protein: CASSQDPGQGGEKLFF
J gene: TRBJ1-4
CDR3 length: 16
V gene: TRBV4-2

CDR3 protein: CASSLVSSGANVLTF
J gene: TRBJ2-6
CDR3 length: 15
V gene: TRBV7-8

CDR3 protein: CSVAAGGAWETQYF
J gene: TRBJ2-5
CDR3 length: 14
V gene: TRBV29-1

CDR3 protein: CASSASSYEQYF
J gene: TRBJ2-7
CDR3 length: 12
V gene: TRBV2

CDR3 protein: CASSLNYEQYF
J gene: TRBJ2-7
CDR3 length: 11
V gene: TRBV7-2

CDR3 protein: CASSLRHNEQFF
J gene: TRBJ2-1
CDR3 length: 12
V gene: TRBV5-6

CDR3 protein: CASSQDRSLYSNQPQHF
J gene: TRBJ1-5
CDR3 length: 17
V gene: TRBV4-3

CDR3 protein: CAWSSGTPEAFF
J gene: TRBJ1-1
CDR3 length: 12
V gene: TRBV30

CDR3 protein: CAWRGPYTQYF
J gene: TRBJ2-5
CDR3 length: 11
V gene: TRBV30

CDR3 protein: CASSTSTGGGNTIYF
J gene: TRBJ1-3
CDR3 length: 15
V gene: TRBV7-6

CDR3 protein: CASSQDSPRTNYGYTF
J gene: TRBJ1-2
CDR3 length: 16
V gene: TRBV4-1

CDR3 protein: CASSGDPGDTQYF
J gene: TRBJ2-3
CDR3 length: 13
V gene: TRBV5-1

CDR3 protein: CSVVGDRRNLKQETQYF
J gene: TRBJ2-5
CDR3 length: 17
V gene: TRBV29-1

CDR3 protein: CAWSRPGTGVETQYF
J gene: TRBJ2-5
CDR3 length: 15
V gene: TRBV30

CDR3 protein: CASSWTVTDTQYF
J gene: TRBJ2-3
CDR3 length: 13
V gene: TRBV19

CDR3 protein: CASSLRQYNEQFF
J gene: TRBJ2-1
CDR3 length: 13
V gene: TRBV4-3

CDR3 protein: CASSHEDRDNEQFF
J gene: TRBJ2-1
CDR3 length: 14
V gene: TRBV4-3

CDR3 protein: CAISDANTEAFF
J gene: TRBJ1-1
CDR3 length: 12
V gene: TRBV10-3

CDR3 protein: CSAEGQSNYGYTF
J gene: TRBJ1-2
CDR3 length: 13
V gene: TRBV29-1

CDR3 protein: CSVEGGTTGELFF
J gene: TRBJ2-2
CDR3 length: 13
V gene: TRBV29-1

CDR3 protein: CPCGELFF
J gene: TRBJ2-2
CDR3 length: 8
V gene: TRBV29-1

CDR3 protein: CSAVMNTEAFF
J gene: TRBJ1-1
CDR3 length: 11
V gene: TRBV29-1

CDR3 protein: CASSLTGGYEQYF
J gene: TRBJ2-7
CDR3 length: 13
V gene: TRBV5-1

CDR3 protein: CASSLARAQGLNQPQHF
J gene: TRBJ1-5
CDR3 length: 17
V gene: TRBV5-6

CDR3 protein: CASSLDSAEPQHF
J gene: TRBJ1-5
CDR3 length: 13
V gene: TRBV7-9

CDR3 protein: CASSLSGGPIEQYF
J gene: TRBJ2-7
CDR3 length: 14
V gene: TRBV14

CDR3 protein: CASSSQGTLGIQYF
J gene: TRBJ2-4
CDR3 length: 14
V gene: TRBV6-6

CDR3 protein: CASSSRTGELFF
J gene: TRBJ2-2
CDR3 length: 12
V gene: TRBV7-2

CDR3 protein: CASSSSENTEAFF
J gene: TRBJ1-1
CDR3 length: 13
V gene: TRBV5-6

CDR3 protein: CASSLTGATNSPLHF
J gene: TRBJ1-6
CDR3 length: 15
V gene: TRBV6-5

CDR3 protein: CAWTRRRAGRNGYTF
J gene: TRBJ1-2
CDR3 length: 15
V gene: TRBV30

CDR3 protein: CATSRDLAGAVGYTF
J gene: TRBJ1-2
CDR3 length: 15
V gene: TRBV15

CDR3 protein: CSDRVETQYF
J gene: TRBJ2-5
CDR3 length: 10
V gene: TRBV29-1